Here is one T cell receptor (beta chain) with its context. Antigen unknown. Here immunoSEQ multiplex PCR was the method, and the copy in TCRdb shows in-frame clones only, minus some. The repertoire has around 150,000 clones, 92% of them found once; the top ten carry around 4.4%. The data are from a study of T cell responses to AZD1222 COVID-19 vaccine. Study results and caveats: Clonal diversity was possibly underestimated; the donors were predominantly white British and more often female. Just 5 to 7 AZD1222 recipients were seropositive at baseline.

This CDR3 has 14 amino acids. After removal of 6 bases from V and 3 bases from J, the junction contained 7 bases not matched to a gene. CDR1 is SGHTA, CDR2 FQGNSA, per germline. This specimen was peripheral blood, taken on day 0 of MenACWY control vaccination. The TCR sequence derives from an adult in good health. This chain uses TRBV7-2 with TRBJ1-2, with TRBD1 identical over 7 bases. The CDR3 sequence is CASSLTGRDYGYTF. As DNA, the CDR3 is TGTGCCAGCAGTCTGACAGGGAGAGACTATGGCTACACCTTC.